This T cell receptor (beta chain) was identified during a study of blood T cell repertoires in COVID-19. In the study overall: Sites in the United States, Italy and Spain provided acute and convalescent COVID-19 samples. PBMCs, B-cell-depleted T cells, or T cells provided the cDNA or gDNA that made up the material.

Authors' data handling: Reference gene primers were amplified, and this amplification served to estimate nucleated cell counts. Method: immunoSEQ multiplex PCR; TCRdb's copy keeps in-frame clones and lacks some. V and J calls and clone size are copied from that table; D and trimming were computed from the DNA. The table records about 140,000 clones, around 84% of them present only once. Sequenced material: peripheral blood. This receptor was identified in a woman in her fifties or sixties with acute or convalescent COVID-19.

The CDR3: CASSVVEGDGGNVMNTEAFF. CDR3 coding DNA: TGCGCCAGCAGTGTGGTTGAAGGAGACGGGGGAAACGTTATGAACACTGAAGCTTTCTTT. The gene calls are TRBV10-1 and TRBJ1-1, with D maybe TRBD1 (5 bases). The CDR3 has 20 amino acids. Germline V CDR1 and CDR2: WNHNN, SYGVQD (reference sequence). The ends were cut back, 4 bases at V and 0 bases at J, with 27 bases in the middle.